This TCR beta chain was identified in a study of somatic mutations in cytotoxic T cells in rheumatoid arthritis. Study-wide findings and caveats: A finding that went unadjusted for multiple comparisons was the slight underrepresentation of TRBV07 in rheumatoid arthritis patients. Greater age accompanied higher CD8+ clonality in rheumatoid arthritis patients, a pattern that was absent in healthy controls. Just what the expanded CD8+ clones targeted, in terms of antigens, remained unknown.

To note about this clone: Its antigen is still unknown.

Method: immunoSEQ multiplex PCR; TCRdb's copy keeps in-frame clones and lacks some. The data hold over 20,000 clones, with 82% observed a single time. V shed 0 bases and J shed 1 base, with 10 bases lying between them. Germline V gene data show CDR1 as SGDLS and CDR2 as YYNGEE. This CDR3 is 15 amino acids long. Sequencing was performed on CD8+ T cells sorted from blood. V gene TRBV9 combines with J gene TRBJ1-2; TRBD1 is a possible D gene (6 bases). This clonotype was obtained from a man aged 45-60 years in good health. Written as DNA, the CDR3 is TGTGCCAGCAGCGTAGTTACAGGGCATAACTATGGCTACACCTTC. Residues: CASSVVTGHNYGYTF.